These 30 T cell receptor beta chains came from one sample sequenced in a study of T cell responses to AZD1222 COVID-19 vaccine (dated by TCRdb to the early 2020s). Libraries were built with the immunoSEQ multiplex PCR assay. Here the immuneACCESS table is served through TCRdb, limited to in-frame sequences with V and J called. Missing clones are a known gap in these copies; in checked studies unresolved V genes cover under half, and the rest lacks a known reason. The sample contains more than 50,000 clones, roughly 90% of them found a single time. The leading ten clones occupy under 3.5% of the sample. The time point tag for this specimen amounts to: about 28 days (+/-7) after the second vaccine dose. Here the sequenced sample was peripheral blood, taken 28 days after the second AZD1222 dose. The receptors originated from an adult who received the AZD1222 COVID-19 vaccine.

This chain uses TRBV7-3 with TRBJ1-6; TRBD1 matches at 8 bases. Germline loops: CDR1 SGHTA, CDR2 FQGTGA. This CDR3 comprises 13 residues. The trim removed 5 bases at V and 9 bases at J, leaving 3 bases unmatched. The DNA for the CDR3 is TGTGCCAGCAGCCCCGGACAGGGTTCACCCCTCCACTTT. Its translation is CASSPGQGSPLHF.

This chain uses TRBV29-1 with TRBJ2-1; 11 nucleotides match TRBD1. The CDR3 is 13 amino acids. With 8 bases clipped from V and 8 bases from J, the junction kept 8 bases outside the gene matches. Germline lookup yields CDR1 SQVTM and CDR2 ANQGSEA. The CDR3: CSTRGTGGYEQFF. The DNA of the CDR3 is TGCAGCACCCGAGGGACAGGGGGATATGAGCAGTTCTTC.

The chain carries TRBV28 and TRBJ2-7, with TRBD1 matching over 10 bases. The CDR3 length is 15 residues. The J segment lost 3 bases and the V segment lost 6 bases, leaving 8 bases of the junction unmatched. Looked up from germline, CDR1 is MDHEN and CDR2 is SYDVKM. CDR3 bases: TGTGCCAGCAGCCCCATGGGGACAGGGGACTACGAGCAGTACTTC. The encoded protein is CASSPMGTGDYEQYF.

This chain links TRBV28 with TRBJ2-7; 10 bases agree with TRBD2. V trimming: 4 bases; J trimming: 1 base; junction bases outside the gene matches: 13. The germline V gene encodes CDR1 MDHEN and CDR2 SYDVKM. The CDR3 runs to 18 residues. The CDR3 protein is CASSSWPSGRKGSYEQYF. The CDR3 nucleotides read TGTGCCAGCAGTTCATGGCCTAGCGGGAGAAAAGGGTCCTACGAGCAGTACTTC.

The chain joins TRBV3-1 (or the pseudogene TRBV3-2) to TRBJ2-1; D gene unclear. The CDR3 covers 12 residues. V lost 5 bases and J lost 6, with 8 bases in between. CDR1 and CDR2 from the germline V gene are LGHDT and YNNKEL (reference sequence). The CDR3, as DNA: TGTGCCAGCAGCGGACCCATCAATGAGCAGTTCTTC. The encoded protein is CASSGPINEQFF.

This chain connects TRBV4-1 to TRBJ1-5; D perhaps matches TRBD1 (5 bases). Germline V CDR1 and CDR2: MGHRA, YSYEKL. The CDR3 contains 14 residues. V was shortened by 0 bases and J by 4 bases, with 7 bases between the two germline ends. The chain's CDR3 is CASSQDRGNQPQHF. For the CDR3, the DNA is TGCGCCAGCAGCCAAGATCGGGGGAATCAGCCCCAGCATTTT.

V and J are TRBV3-1 (or the pseudogene TRBV3-2) and TRBJ2-7; D is undetermined. The germline V and J ends were trimmed by 1 base and 3 bases, with 4 bases remaining between them. Per germline, CDR1 LGHDT and CDR2 YNNKEL (reference sequence). The CDR3 runs to 12 residues. For the CDR3, the DNA is TGTGCCAGCAGCCAAGGTGTCTACGAGCAGTACTTC. Its protein is CASSQGVYEQYF.

The chain uses TRBV9 and TRBJ2-4, with D hard to call. The germline gives CDR1 SGDLS, CDR2 YYNGEE. Deletions cut 0 bases from V and 1 base from J, with 8 bases between. This CDR3 is built from 15 residues. Written as DNA, the CDR3 is TGTGCCAGCAGCGTAGGTCTGGGGGCCAAAAACATTCAGTACTTC. This translates into CASSVGLGAKNIQYF.

The chain is built from TRBV3-1 (or the pseudogene TRBV3-2) and TRBJ1-6; no firm D call. The CDR3 has 14 amino acids. Germline V gene lookup returns CDR1 LGHDT and CDR2 YNNKEL (reference sequence). V was pared by 4 bases and J by 0 bases, with 4 bases between. This chain's CDR3 is CASSPSSYNSPLHF. CDR3 coding DNA: TGTGCCAGCAGCCCGAGCTCCTATAATTCACCCCTCCACTTT.

V usage is TRBV2 and J usage is TRBJ2-5; a weak D match, TRBD2 (6 bases). This CDR3 region has 13 residues. The V gene's germline CDR1 is SNHLY and CDR2 FYNNEI. Between the trimmed V and J ends, which lost 7 bases and 5 bases, there was a span of 14 bases. The CDR3: CASTWGVGETQYF. CDR3 DNA: TGTGCCAGCACCTGGGGGGTGGGGGAGACCCAGTACTTC.

The chain couples TRBV5-6 to TRBJ1-1; no firm D call. Per germline, CDR1 SGHDT and CDR2 YYEEEE. Trimming left V 5 bases short and J 2 bases short, with 10 bases between. The CDR3 contains 13 residues. CDR3 DNA sequence: TGTGCCAGCAGACCACACCTAAACACTGAAGCTTTCTTT. As protein: CASRPHLNTEAFF.

In its sample, this clone was seen a few times. The V gene is TRBV6-5, the J gene TRBJ1-1; D not resolved. The germline V and J ends were trimmed by 6 bases and 1 base, with 12 bases remaining between them. Germline CDR1 and CDR2: MNHEY and SVGAGI. The CDR3 loop spans 14 amino acids. This CDR3 reads CASRTRHSNTEAFF. The CDR3 region has the DNA TGTGCCAGCAGGACCAGACATTCGAACACTGAAGCTTTCTTT.

The chain uses TRBV28 and TRBJ2-1; 10 bases fit TRBD2. The CDR3 sequence is 15 residues long. The V gene end was trimmed by 6 bases and the J gene end by 7 bases; junction bases not matched to a gene: 9. CDR1 is MDHEN, CDR2 SYDVKM, per germline. For the CDR3, the DNA is TGTGCCAGCAGACCCCCTAGCGGGAGTGGAAATGAGCAGTTCTTC. It is translated as CASRPPSGSGNEQFF.

V usage is TRBV19 and J usage is TRBJ2-2, with a weak D call TRBD2 (6 bases). CDR1 and CDR2 (germline): LNHDA, SQIVND (reference sequence). The CDR3 is 15 residues long. Trimming shortened V by 1 base and J by 7 bases, and 13 bases separated the two germline ends. Here the CDR3 reads CASSIVFGGSGELFF. CDR3 nucleotide sequence: TGTGCCAGTAGTATAGTGTTCGGGGGAAGCGGGGAGCTGTTTTTT.

The chain links TRBV28 to TRBJ2-6, with D maybe TRBD1 (6 bases). Germline V gene data show CDR1 as MDHEN and CDR2 as SYDVKM. This CDR3 spans 15 amino acids. V was trimmed by 5 bases and J by 4 bases, leaving 12 bases between them. CDR3 region: CASSPQGTGANVLTF. Here the CDR3 DNA reads TGTGCCAGCAGTCCCCAGGGGACAGGGGCCAACGTCCTGACTTTC.

The chain combines TRBV19 with TRBJ2-2; D might be TRBD2 (6 bases). Trimming removed 3 bases at V and 0 bases at J, with 11 bases between. CDR3 size: 16 residues. Germline V lookup: CDR1 LNHDA, CDR2 SQIVND (reference sequence). CDR3 in DNA: TGTGCCAGTAGTATTAGGGGAGGAACGAACACCGGGGAGCTGTTTTTT. This sequence encodes CASSIRGGTNTGELFF. Supplemented by reference TRBV19 and TRBJ2-2, the full variable domain reads DGGITQSPKYLFRKEGQNVTLSCEQNLNHDAMYWYRQDPGQGLRLIYYSQIVNDFQKGDIAEGYSVSREKKESFPLTVTSAQKNPTAFYLCASSIRGGTNTGELFFGEGSRLTVL.

This sequence joins TRBV2 and TRBJ1-5, with a possible D match to TRBD1 (6 bases). Trimming shortened V by 6 bases and J by 0 bases, and 12 bases separated the two germline ends. CDR1 and CDR2 from the germline V gene are SNHLY and FYNNEI. This CDR3 contains 15 residues. CDR3 sequence reads: CASSPSGASNQPQHF. The CDR3 DNA reads as TGTGCCAGCAGCCCCTCGGGGGCTAGCAATCAGCCCCAGCATTTT.

This chain connects TRBV6-1 to TRBJ1-1; no firm D call. V was pared by 0 bases and J by 1 base, with 6 bases between. The CDR3 is made up of 14 amino acids. CDR1 and CDR2 (germline): MNHNS, SASEGT. CDR3 residues: CASSEAGTNTEAFF. CDR3 sequence (DNA): TGTGCCAGCAGTGAAGCGGGCACGAACACTGAAGCTTTCTTT.

The chain couples TRBV11-2 to TRBJ2-1, with 13 bases matching TRBD2. Germline V lookup: CDR1 SGHAT, CDR2 FQNNGV. The V gene end was trimmed by 5 bases and the J gene end by 7 bases; junction bases not matched to a gene: 2. This CDR3 is built from 14 residues. The CDR3 region is CASSQGLAGNEQFF. The CDR3 coding sequence is TGTGCCAGCAGCCAGGGACTAGCGGGGAATGAGCAGTTCTTC.

This clone was picked up one time. The CDR3 loop reads CASSQGITYNEQFF. In DNA, the CDR3 is TGTGCCAGCAGCCAAGGTATAACCTACAATGAGCAGTTCTTC. This chain uses TRBV3-1 (or the pseudogene TRBV3-2) with TRBJ2-1, with no clear D. The CDR3 is 14 residues long. CDR1 LGHDT and CDR2 YNNKEL come from the germline V gene (reference sequence). The V and J ends lost 1 base and 2 bases respectively, with 6 bases between them.

The chain recombines TRBV30 with TRBJ2-3, with D perhaps TRBD2 (6 bases). Germline values: CDR1 GTSNPN, CDR2 SVGIG (reference sequence). Trimming shortened V by 5 bases and J by 4 bases, and 13 bases separated the two germline ends. The CDR3 extends over 13 amino acids. This CDR3 reads CAWARRESDTQYF. CDR3 DNA: TGTGCCTGGGCGAGGAGGGAGTCAGATACGCAGTATTTT.

The chain couples TRBV29-1 to TRBJ2-2, with D perhaps TRBD1 (6 bases). The CDR3 runs 13 residues. Trimming left V 8 bases short and J 2 bases short, with 12 bases between. Germline CDR1 is SQVTM and CDR2 is ANQGSEA. The CDR3 DNA reads TGCAGCTGCCGGGACATCAACACCGGGGAGCTGTTTTTT. Translated: CSCRDINTGELFF.

The genes are TRBV9 and TRBJ2-1; D is perhaps TRBD2 (5 bases). There are 13 residues in the CDR3. Germline V gives CDR1 SGDLS, CDR2 YYNGEE. V was cut by 4 bases and J by 10 bases, with 15 bases left in between. CDR3 coding DNA: TGTGCCAGCAGCCCCCCTTCGGGCGGGGAGCAGTTCTTC. This gives the protein CASSPPSGGEQFF. The full variable domain, in which reference TRBV9 and TRBJ2-1 provide the parts outside the CDR3, is DSGVTQTPKHLITATGQRVTLRCSPRSGDLSVYWYQQSLDQGLQFLIQYYNGEERAKGNILERFSAQQFPDLHSELNLSSLELGDSALYFCASSPPSGGEQFFGPGTRLTVL.

The table lists this clone with a few counts. V gene TRBV7-3 combines with J gene TRBJ1-1; D is ambiguous. Germline V lookup: CDR1 SGHTA, CDR2 FQGTGA. This CDR3 comprises 13 residues. With 5 bases removed from V and 5 bases from J, the gap between germline ends came to 12 bases. CDR3 DNA sequence: TGTGCCAGCAGCGGTATTCTCGGAACTGAAGCTTTCTTT. Its translation is CASSGILGTEAFF.

As DNA, the CDR3 is TGTGCCAGCAGCGTAGCCGGACAGGGGCAGGGTTCTGGAAACACCATATATTTT. Its translation is CASSVAGQGQGSGNTIYF. The V call is TRBV9, the J call TRBJ1-3, with 9 bases lining up with TRBD1. Trimming cost V 0 bases and J 1 base; bases outside gene matches: 8. Germline CDR1 reads SGDLS; CDR2 reads YYNGEE. CDR3 length: 18 residues.

The J gene is TRBJ1-2, the V gene TRBV18; no clear D. This CDR3 has 18 residues. V lost 3 bases, J lost 0 bases, and 20 bases lay in between. Germline V gene lookup returns CDR1 KGHSH and CDR2 LQKENI. The CDR3 sequence is CASSPVVVTGTSNYGYTF. CDR3 in DNA: TGTGCCAGCTCACCTGTAGTGGTTACCGGAACCTCTAACTATGGCTACACCTTC.

The chain couples TRBV3-1 (or the pseudogene TRBV3-2) to TRBJ2-7; 10 positions agree with TRBD1. From germline, CDR1 is LGHDT and CDR2 YNNKEL (reference sequence). V lost 7 bases to trimming and J lost 4 bases; unmatched junction nucleotides: 7. CDR3 size: 14 residues. CDR3 nucleotide sequence: TGTGCCAGCACCCGGGGGACAGGGGTTTACGAGCAGTACTTC. Translation gives CASTRGTGVYEQYF.

The chain couples TRBV6-5 to TRBJ1-1; D is possibly TRBD1 (5 bases). Trimming pared 0 bases from V and 5 bases from J, leaving 13 bases between. Germline CDR1 is MNHEY and CDR2 is SVGAGI. The CDR3 totals 15 residues. This CDR3 reads CASSYSNAGNTEAFF. The CDR3 DNA reads as TGTGCCAGCAGTTACTCGAACGCAGGGAATACTGAAGCTTTCTTT.

This clone showed up just once. The rearrangement uses TRBV5-4 and TRBJ2-1; 8 bases line up with TRBD2. The CDR3 covers 16 residues. With 0 bases clipped from V and 7 bases from J, the junction kept 9 bases outside the gene matches. CDR1 and CDR2 (germline): SGHNT, YYREEE (reference sequence). CDR3 sequence reads: CASSLGGREAGNEQFF. In DNA, the CDR3 is TGTGCCAGCAGCTTGGGGGGGCGGGAGGCTGGGAATGAGCAGTTCTTC.

The rearrangement links TRBV20-1 to TRBJ2-4; D is perhaps TRBD1 (6 bases). The CDR3 contains 11 residues. The ends were cut back, 4 bases at V and 11 bases at J, with 12 bases in the middle. Germline V gene data show CDR1 as DFQATT and CDR2 as SNEGSKA (reference sequence). CDR3 DNA: TGCAGTGCTAACGGACAGAGTGTTCAGTACTTC. This translates into CSANGQSVQYF.